Listed here are 26 T cell receptor beta chains from one sample, sequenced in a study of radiotherapy plus CTLA-4 blockade in lung cancer. Sequenced by immunoSEQ multiplex PCR; TCRdb stores in-frame clones only, minus some. The table includes approximately 40,000 clones, about 86% detected once. The sample here was peripheral blood, taken from a patient treated with radiotherapy plus ipilimumab. These receptors originate from a human donor with non-small cell lung cancer whose response to radiotherapy plus ipilimumab could not be evaluated.

The chain links TRBV6-5 to TRBJ2-1; a possible D gene is TRBD2 (5 bases). The CDR3 covers 15 residues. Germline CDR1 and CDR2: MNHEY and SVGAGI. Trimming shortened V by 7 bases and J by 6 bases, and 19 bases separated the two germline ends. CDR3 sequence (DNA): TGTGCCAGCACCCCTTTTAGCTGGCGGGTCAATGAGCAGTTCTTC. It is translated as CASTPFSWRVNEQFF.

This chain links TRBV5-4 with TRBJ1-1, with TRBD1 matching over 7 bases. This CDR3 is 17 amino acids long. With V trimmed by 6 bases and J by 0 bases, 14 bases remained unmatched. Germline values: CDR1 SGHNT, CDR2 YYREEE (reference sequence). DNA of the CDR3: TGTGCCAGCACTCAGCCAGGGGGTCCCTCCATGAACACTGAAGCTTTCTTT. It translates to CASTQPGGPSMNTEAFF.

The chain has TRBV5-1 and TRBJ1-6, with 8 bases identical to TRBD1. The V gene end was trimmed by 6 bases and the J gene end by 2 bases; junction bases not matched to a gene: 7. From germline, CDR1 is SGHRS and CDR2 YFSETQ. This CDR3 contains 16 residues. The CDR3 sequence is CASTLTGDTYNSPLHF. CDR3 nucleotides: TGCGCCAGCACCCTGACAGGGGATACCTATAATTCACCCCTCCACTTT.

The rearrangement uses TRBV7-2 and TRBJ2-3, with 7 bases aligning to TRBD1. In germline, CDR1 is SGHTA, CDR2 FQGNSA. V trimming: 3 bases; J trimming: 0 bases; junction bases outside the gene matches: 6. This CDR3 comprises 16 residues. The CDR3 bases are TGTGCCAGCAGCTTCGCCGGACAGGTTAGCACAGATACGCAGTATTTT. Residues: CASSFAGQVSTDTQYF.

The V and J genes are TRBV28 and TRBJ1-1; TRBD1 matches at 9 bases. CDR1 is MDHEN and CDR2 is SYDVKM in the germline V gene. The CDR3 has 14 amino acids. Losses at the gene ends were 6 bases for V and 1 base for J; bases not matched to a gene: 3. CDR3 nucleotides: TGTGCCAGCAGCCGGGACAGGGCGAACACTGAAGCTTTCTTT. It yields the protein CASSRDRANTEAFF.

The count of this clone is one. The chain joins TRBV20-1 to TRBJ1-1, with unresolved D. The length of the CDR3 is 11 residues. V was clipped by 2 bases and J by 7 bases, with 8 bases between them. Germline V CDR1 and CDR2: DFQATT, SNEGSKA (reference sequence). CDR3 coding DNA: TGCAGTGCTAGATGGGCGATTGAAGCTTTCTTT. It yields the protein CSARWAIEAFF.

The chain uses TRBV6-6 and TRBJ2-7; 8 positions agree with TRBD1. The germline V gene encodes CDR1 MNHNY and CDR2 SVGAGI (reference sequence). The CDR3 sequence is 16 residues long. V dropped 3 bases and J dropped 4; count of bases not matched to a gene: 11. CDR3 sequence: CASSYGPGQGGYEQYF. CDR3 nucleotide sequence: TGTGCCAGCAGTTATGGACCCGGACAGGGAGGATACGAGCAGTACTTC.

The CDR3 DNA reads as TGTGCCAGCAGTTTAGCGGGGACGAGAGATACGCAGTATTTT. Amino acids: CASSLAGTRDTQYF. V usage is TRBV27 and J usage is TRBJ2-3, with D perhaps matching TRBD2 (6 bases). Trimming took 2 bases from V and 5 from J, leaving 11 bases between them. CDR1 is MNHEY and CDR2 is SMNVEV in the germline V gene (reference sequence). CDR3 length: 14 residues.

A note on this clone: One end of the junction varies from germline; a read error may be responsible. CDR3 region: CASSLGGGGTDTQYF. The CDR3 DNA sequence: TGTGCTAGCAGCTTAGGCGGGGGAGGCACAGATACGCAGTATTTT. V is TRBV7-7 and J is TRBJ2-3; TRBD2 matches 7 bases. Germline CDR1 reads SSHAT; CDR2 reads FNYEAQ (reference sequence). The CDR3 covers 15 residues.

V is TRBV5-1 and J is TRBJ2-5; 16 bases are a match to TRBD2. Germline-derived CDR1 and CDR2 are SGHRS and YFSETQ. The CDR3 length is 17 residues. The V and J ends lost 4 bases and 0 bases, in that order; junction bases with no gene match: 3. CDR3 protein: CASSTGLAGGYQETQYF. The CDR3 bases are TGCGCCAGCAGCACGGGACTAGCGGGAGGGTACCAAGAGACCCAGTACTTC.

The V gene is TRBV28, the J gene TRBJ1-5; TRBD1 matches 7 bases. J gave up 6 bases and V 6 bases, and 11 bases lay outside the gene matches. Germline values: CDR1 MDHEN, CDR2 SYDVKM. The CDR3 covers 15 residues. The CDR3 DNA is TGTGCCAGCAGCACAGACAGGGTAGCGCCTCAGCCCCAGCATTTT. Its protein is CASSTDRVAPQPQHF.

The V call is TRBV4-1, the J call TRBJ1-5, with TRBD1 matching over 7 bases. V lost 4 bases to trimming and J lost 2 bases; unmatched junction nucleotides: 2. CDR1 MGHRA and CDR2 YSYEKL come from the germline V gene. CDR3 length: 14 residues. The CDR3 spells CASSRDRGNQPQHF. The CDR3 bases are TGCGCCAGCAGCCGTGACAGGGGCAATCAGCCCCAGCATTTT.

The rearrangement links TRBV11-2 to TRBJ2-1; 7 nucleotides match TRBD1. The germline gives CDR1 SGHAT, CDR2 FQNNGV. The CDR3 is 14 residues long. Germline trimming cut 4 bases from V and 4 bases from J; bases unmatched to any gene: 4. The CDR3 here is CASSWRQGYNEQFF. The CDR3 nucleotides are TGTGCCAGCAGCTGGCGACAGGGATACAATGAGCAGTTCTTC.

The chain employs TRBV7-9 and TRBJ2-3; a weak D match, TRBD2 (6 bases). V lost 6 bases and J lost 6, with 16 bases in between. Germline V gene lookup returns CDR1 SEHNR and CDR2 FQNEAQ (reference sequence). The CDR3 is 14 amino acids. The CDR3 region is CASSLDLAFDTQYF. The DNA of the CDR3 is TGTGCCAGCAGTCTCGACCTAGCGTTCGATACGCAGTATTTT.

J is TRBJ2-3 and V is TRBV7-6; D is undetermined. Germline values: CDR1 SGHVS, CDR2 FNYEAQ. The CDR3 runs to 13 residues. V was shortened by 6 bases and J by 2 bases, with 9 bases between the two germline ends. CDR3 sequence reads: CASRHSNTDTQYF. As DNA, the CDR3 is TGTGCCAGCAGGCACTCTAACACAGATACGCAGTATTTT.

V usage is TRBV4-2 and J usage is TRBJ2-7; D is possibly TRBD1 (5 bases). V was trimmed by 0 bases and J by 3 bases, leaving 9 bases between them. Germline assignment: CDR1 LGHNA and CDR2 YNFKEQ. The CDR3 totals 14 residues. CDR3 sequence reads: CASSQDRQSYEQYF. The CDR3 nucleotides read TGTGCCAGCAGCCAAGACAGACAGAGCTACGAGCAGTACTTC.

The chain employs TRBV6-4 and TRBJ2-1, with 7 bases that match TRBD1. Germline V gene data show CDR1 as MRHNA and CDR2 as SNTAGT. The CDR3 contains 16 residues. After removal of 0 bases from V and 9 bases from J, the junction contained 11 bases not matched to a gene. The CDR3 reads CASSDSGRGLSFEQFF. The CDR3 DNA reads as TGTGCCAGCAGTGACTCGGGCAGGGGGTTATCGTTTGAGCAGTTCTTC.

This clone was counted once. The chain has TRBV28 and TRBJ2-7, with D unresolved. The germline CDR1 and CDR2 sequences are MDHEN and SYDVKM. The V end lost 4 bases, the J end lost 0 bases, and 10 bases lay between the germline ends. There are 14 residues in the CDR3. The CDR3 nucleotides read TGTGCCAGCAGTTCACCGCGGTCCTCCTACGAGCAGTACTTC. Translated, it gives CASSSPRSSYEQYF.

This chain connects TRBV19 to TRBJ1-2, with D hard to call. CDR1 LNHDA and CDR2 SQIVND come from the germline V gene (reference sequence). The ends were cut back, 6 bases at V and 0 bases at J, with 26 bases in the middle. The CDR3 loop spans 19 amino acids. The CDR3 here is CASSSLSRAGVSANYGYTF. CDR3 in DNA: TGTGCCAGTAGCTCCCTTTCCCGGGCAGGAGTTAGCGCTAACTATGGCTACACCTTC.

This sequence joins TRBV5-1 and TRBJ2-2; the match to TRBD2 covers 7 bases. Per germline, CDR1 SGHRS and CDR2 YFSETQ. The trim removed 5 bases at V and 2 bases at J, leaving 9 bases unmatched. The CDR3 covers 16 residues. This CDR3 is CASSGGTTTNTGELFF. In DNA, the CDR3 is TGCGCCAGCAGTGGCGGGACTACCACAAACACCGGGGAGCTGTTTTTT.

The V call is TRBV7-9, the J call TRBJ2-1; TRBD2 matches 10 bases. CDR1 is SEHNR and CDR2 is FQNEAQ in the germline V gene (reference sequence). The trim removed 5 bases at V and 8 bases at J, leaving 9 bases unmatched. The CDR3 is 15 residues long. In DNA, the CDR3 is TGTGCCAGCAGCCCCGGGACTAGCGTTGACGATGAGCAGTTCTTC. This codes for CASSPGTSVDDEQFF. Full variable domain (remainder filled in from reference TRBV7-9 and TRBJ2-1): DTGVSQNPRHKITKRGQNVTFRCDPISEHNRLYWYRQTLGQGPEFLTYFQNEAQLEKSRLLSDRFSAERPKGSFSTLEIQRTEQGDSAMYLCASSPGTSVDDEQFFGPGTRLTVL.

The chain uses TRBV7-2 and TRBJ2-4, with 11 bases aligning to TRBD2. The CDR3 totals 18 residues. With 1 base clipped from V and 0 bases from J, the junction kept 5 bases outside the gene matches. CDR1 and CDR2 from the germline V gene are SGHTA and FQGNSA. Here the CDR3 DNA reads TGTGCCAGCAGCTTAGGGACTAGCGGGCAACTAGCCAAAAACATTCAGTACTTC. It encodes CASSLGTSGQLAKNIQYF.

The gene calls are TRBV28 and TRBJ2-7, with D possibly being TRBD2 (5 bases). The germline CDR1 and CDR2 sequences are MDHEN and SYDVKM. The germline V and J ends were trimmed by 6 bases and 9 bases, with 15 bases remaining between them. This CDR3 spans 12 amino acids. CDR3 DNA: TGTGCCAGCAGATACAGAGCGGCCGGGCAGTACTTC. This codes for CASRYRAAGQYF.

The V call is TRBV2, the J call TRBJ1-1, with D perhaps matching TRBD1 (5 bases). The V end lost 7 bases, the J end lost 0 bases, and 12 bases lay between the germline ends. Per the germline V gene, CDR1 is SNHLY and CDR2 is FYNNEI. CDR3 length equals 14 residues. CDR3 amino acids: CASTPEGVNTEAFF. As DNA, the CDR3 is TGTGCCAGCACCCCCGAAGGGGTGAACACTGAAGCTTTCTTT.

The V gene is TRBV6-6, the J gene TRBJ2-1; D gene ambiguous. The CDR3 extends over 14 amino acids. Trimming cost V 3 bases and J 9 bases, with 15 bases left between them. The V gene's germline CDR1 is MNHNY and CDR2 SVGAGI (reference sequence). CDR3 loop: CASSYQPAGSEQFF. CDR3 bases: TGTGCCAGCAGTTATCAACCAGCAGGATCTGAGCAGTTCTTC.

The V and J genes are TRBV5-1 and TRBJ2-4, with 8 bases that match TRBD1. Losses at the gene ends were 1 base for V and 0 bases for J; bases not matched to a gene: 3. The CDR3 runs to 16 residues. Germline CDR1 is SGHRS and CDR2 is YFSETQ. CDR3 protein: CASSLQGAGAKNIQYF. The CDR3 region has the DNA TGCGCCAGCAGCTTGCAGGGGGCGGGAGCCAAAAACATTCAGTACTTC.